The subject of this entry is one T cell receptor (beta chain). The CDR3 totals 15 residues. Trimming cost V 6 bases and J 4 bases, with 19 bases left between them. CDR1 and CDR2 from the germline V gene are MNHEY and SMNVEV (reference sequence). Assay used: immunoSEQ multiplex PCR; TCRdb lists only in-frame clones, some missing. The data show around 50,000 clones, 90% to 95% seen once. These data belong to a study of T cell changes during pregnancy in multiple sclerosis. Sequenced material: CD8+ T cells from peripheral blood mononuclear cells, taken in the second trimester of pregnancy. The chain uses TRBV27 and TRBJ2-7, with D perhaps TRBD2 (6 bases). This TCR was sampled from a female donor with multiple sclerosis, enrolled in a pregnancy study. The CDR3 DNA follows: TGTGCCAGCAGCCCCTTTAGCGGCGCCTTGTACGAGCAGTACTTC. Translating it yields CASSPFSGALYEQYF.